This is a list of T cell receptor beta chains from one sample in a study of T cells after yellow fever vaccination. One entry per CDR3 protein results from TCRdb running MiXCR on the 5' RACE reads. The data show about 330,000 distinct CDR3 sequences, approximately 8% seen once. Material: PBMCs, obtained more than 40 days after the first yellow fever vaccination. The receptors were gathered from a man aged 18 to 29 who received the YFV17D yellow fever vaccine. Both conserved end residues are part of each CDR3. A D gene is named only where the DNA matches it firmly. A row's size may be missing; if present it is once, few, many or a size class.

d_gene: NA
j_gene: TRBJ2-2
v_gene: TRBV12-3/TRBV12-4
abundance: NA
CDR3nt: TGTCCCAGCTGTACCATTGGTGACGGGGAGCTGTTTTTT
CDR3aa: CPSCTIGDGELFF

d_gene: TRBD2
j_gene: TRBJ2-1
v_gene: TRBV29-1
abundance: NA
CDR3nt: TGCAGCGTTTCCGGGGGGACCTACAATGAGCAGTTCTTC
CDR3aa: CSVSGGTYNEQFF

d_gene: TRBD1
j_gene: TRBJ2-7
v_gene: TRBV20-1
abundance: few
CDR3nt: TGCAGTGCTACCTCCGGGACAGCGAGTTACGAGCAGTACTTC
CDR3aa: CSATSGTASYEQYF

d_gene: NA
j_gene: TRBJ1-5
v_gene: TRBV20-1
abundance: few
CDR3nt: TGCAGTGCTAGAGATCTCTTGGGAAATCAGCCCCAGCATTTT
CDR3aa: CSARDLLGNQPQHF

d_gene: NA
j_gene: TRBJ1-5
v_gene: TRBV27
abundance: few
CDR3nt: TGTGCCAGCAGTTTATCGGACAGCAATCAGCCCCAGCATTTT
CDR3aa: CASSLSDSNQPQHF

d_gene: NA
j_gene: TRBJ2-3
v_gene: TRBV5-1
abundance: few
CDR3nt: TGCGCCAGCAGCACCTACTGGGAAGGAGATACGCAGTATTTT
CDR3aa: CASSTYWEGDTQYF

d_gene: TRBD1
j_gene: TRBJ1-1
v_gene: TRBV5-1
abundance: NA
CDR3nt: TGCGCCAGCAACAAAGGGACAGGGGGCTCTGGAACTGAAGCTTTCTTT
CDR3aa: CASNKGTGGSGTEAFF

d_gene: TRBD1
j_gene: TRBJ2-7
v_gene: TRBV18
abundance: few
CDR3nt: TGTGCCAGCTCAGCAGGGACAGGGGGCTACGAGCAGTACTTC
CDR3aa: CASSAGTGGYEQYF

d_gene: TRBD2
j_gene: TRBJ2-3
v_gene: TRBV5-1
abundance: NA
CDR3nt: TGCGCCAGCAGTTCTGGGGGGGACACAGATACGCAGTATTTT
CDR3aa: CASSSGGDTDTQYF

d_gene: NA
j_gene: TRBJ2-3
v_gene: TRBV5-1
abundance: NA
CDR3nt: TGCGCCAGCAGCTTGCCCCCGGGGGAAGTTACGCAGTATTTT
CDR3aa: CASSLPPGEVTQYF

d_gene: TRBD1
j_gene: TRBJ1-2
v_gene: TRBV28
abundance: NA
CDR3nt: TGTGCCAGCAGTTCATCCGCCGGACAGGGGGTAATTGATGGCTACACCTTC
CDR3aa: CASSSSAGQGVIDGYTF

d_gene: TRBD2
j_gene: TRBJ2-3
v_gene: TRBV5-6
abundance: few
CDR3nt: TGTGCCAGCAGCTTGAGTGTTAGCGGGGCTGGCACAGATACGCAGTATTTT
CDR3aa: CASSLSVSGAGTDTQYF

d_gene: TRBD2
j_gene: TRBJ2-5
v_gene: TRBV20-1
abundance: NA
CDR3nt: TGCAGTGCCCTTGGACTAGCGGAGTTCCAAGAGACCCAGTACTTC
CDR3aa: CSALGLAEFQETQYF

d_gene: TRBD2
j_gene: TRBJ2-7
v_gene: TRBV7-7
abundance: NA
CDR3nt: TGTGCCAGCAGCTTAGTACTAGCGGGCGAGCAGTACTTC
CDR3aa: CASSLVLAGEQYF

d_gene: NA
j_gene: TRBJ2-5
v_gene: TRBV6-2/TRBV6-3
abundance: NA
CDR3nt: TGTGCCAGCAGTACGGGGAGCTACCAAGAGACCCAGTACTTC
CDR3aa: CASSTGSYQETQYF

d_gene: TRBD2
j_gene: TRBJ2-5
v_gene: TRBV7-3
abundance: NA
CDR3nt: TGTGCCAGCAGTTCTAGCGGGGGAGGAGAGACCCAGTACTTC
CDR3aa: CASSSSGGGETQYF

d_gene: NA
j_gene: TRBJ2-5
v_gene: TRBV20-1
abundance: NA
CDR3nt: TGCAGTGCTAGAGATTTAGCCTCTCCGGAGACCCAGTACTTC
CDR3aa: CSARDLASPETQYF

d_gene: TRBD1
j_gene: TRBJ2-7
v_gene: TRBV5-1
abundance: many
CDR3nt: TGCGCCAGCAGCTCTGGACAGGGCCAGAACGAGCAGTACTTC
CDR3aa: CASSSGQGQNEQYF

d_gene: TRBD1
j_gene: TRBJ2-2
v_gene: TRBV11-2
abundance: many
CDR3nt: TGTGCCAGCAGCGACCCGGCTACAGGGGGCCACGTCACCGGGGAGCTGTTTTTT
CDR3aa: CASSDPATGGHVTGELFF

d_gene: NA
j_gene: TRBJ2-3
v_gene: TRBV6-5
abundance: NA
CDR3nt: TGTGCCAGCAGTTCAAGGACAGAAACAGATACGCAGTATTTT
CDR3aa: CASSSRTETDTQYF

d_gene: NA
j_gene: TRBJ1-1
v_gene: TRBV12-3/TRBV12-4
abundance: few
CDR3nt: TGTGCCAGCAGTTCGGGGTTGGCAGCGGCTGAAGCTTTCTTT
CDR3aa: CASSSGLAAAEAFF

d_gene: NA
j_gene: TRBJ2-6
v_gene: TRBV5-4
abundance: NA
CDR3nt: TGTGCCAGCAGCCTCCACAGTGGGGCCAACGTCCTGACTTTC
CDR3aa: CASSLHSGANVLTF